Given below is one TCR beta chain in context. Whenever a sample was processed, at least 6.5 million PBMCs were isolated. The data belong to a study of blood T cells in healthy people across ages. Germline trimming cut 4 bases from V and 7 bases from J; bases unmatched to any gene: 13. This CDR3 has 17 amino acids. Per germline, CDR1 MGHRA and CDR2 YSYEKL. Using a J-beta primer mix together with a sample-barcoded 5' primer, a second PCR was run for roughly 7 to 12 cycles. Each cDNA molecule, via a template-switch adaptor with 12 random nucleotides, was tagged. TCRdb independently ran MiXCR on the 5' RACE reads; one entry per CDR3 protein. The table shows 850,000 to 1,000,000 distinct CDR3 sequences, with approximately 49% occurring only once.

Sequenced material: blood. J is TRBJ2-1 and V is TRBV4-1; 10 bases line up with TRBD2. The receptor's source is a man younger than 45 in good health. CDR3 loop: CASSPREGLATKNEQFF. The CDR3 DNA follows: TGCGCCAGCAGCCCCAGAGAGGGACTAGCGACCAAGAATGAGCAGTTCTTC.